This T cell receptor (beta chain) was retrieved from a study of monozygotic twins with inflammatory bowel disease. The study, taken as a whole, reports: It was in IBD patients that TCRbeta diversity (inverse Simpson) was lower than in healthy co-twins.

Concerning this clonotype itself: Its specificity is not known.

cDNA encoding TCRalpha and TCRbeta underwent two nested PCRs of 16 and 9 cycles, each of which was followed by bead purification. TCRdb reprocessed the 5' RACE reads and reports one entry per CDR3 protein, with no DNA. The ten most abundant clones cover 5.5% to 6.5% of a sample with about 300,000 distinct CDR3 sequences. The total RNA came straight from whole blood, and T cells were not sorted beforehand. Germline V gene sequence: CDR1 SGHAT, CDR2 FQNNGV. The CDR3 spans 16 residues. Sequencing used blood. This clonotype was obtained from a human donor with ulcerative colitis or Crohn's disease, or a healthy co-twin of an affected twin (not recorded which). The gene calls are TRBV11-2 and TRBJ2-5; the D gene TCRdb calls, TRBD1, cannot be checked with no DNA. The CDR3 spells CASSLFRPGGRETQYF.